This T cell receptor (beta chain) was observed in a study of technical replicates of blood from a handful of donors. The assay was immunoSEQ multiplex PCR, and TCRdb's table has in-frame clones only and misses some. The profile shows about 89,000 clones, about 94% of them singletons. Germline CDR1 and CDR2: MNHNS and SASEGT. This CDR3 contains 14 residues. Trimming removed 8 bases from V and 5 bases from J, with 18 bases in between. Sequencing was carried out using T cells isolated from PBMCs. The chain couples TRBV6-1 to TRBJ2-5; possibly TRBD1 for D (5 bases). This TCR was recovered from a human donor in good health. The CDR3 is CASLETEVSETQYF. CDR3 DNA sequence: TGTGCCAGCCTCGAGACAGAGGTGTCGGAGACCCAGTACTTC.